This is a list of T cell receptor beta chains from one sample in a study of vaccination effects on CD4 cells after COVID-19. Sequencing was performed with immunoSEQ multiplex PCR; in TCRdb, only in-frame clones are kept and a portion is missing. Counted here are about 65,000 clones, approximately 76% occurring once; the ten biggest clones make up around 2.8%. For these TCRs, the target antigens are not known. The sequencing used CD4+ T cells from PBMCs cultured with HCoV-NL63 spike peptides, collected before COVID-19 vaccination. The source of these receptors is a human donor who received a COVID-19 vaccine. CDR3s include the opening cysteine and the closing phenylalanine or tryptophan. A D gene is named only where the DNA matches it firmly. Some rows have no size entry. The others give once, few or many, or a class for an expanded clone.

cdr3_nt: TGTGCCACCAGCAGAGGTTGGGAAAGCTCTGGAAACACCATATATTTT; cdr3_aa: CATSRGWESSGNTIYF; v_call: TRBV15; clone_size: few; j_call: TRBJ1-3; d_call: -
cdr3_nt: TGTGCCAGCTCACCCCAGGGTTCTTTTGGAAACACCATATATTTT; cdr3_aa: CASSPQGSFGNTIYF; v_call: TRBV18; clone_size: -; j_call: TRBJ1-3; d_call: -
cdr3_nt: TGTGCCAGCAGTGGTTCCGGGAGTAATGAAAAACTGTTTTTT; cdr3_aa: CASSGSGSNEKLFF; v_call: TRBV2; clone_size: -; j_call: TRBJ1-4; d_call: -
cdr3_nt: TGTGCCAGCAGAACCGGGACAGGGTTTACCGGGGAGCTGTTTTTT; cdr3_aa: CASRTGTGFTGELFF; v_call: TRBV6-5; clone_size: -; j_call: TRBJ2-2; d_call: TRBD1
cdr3_nt: TGTGCCAGCAGCAAGAGTTCTGAGGGTGGGGGGAATGAAAAACTGTTTTTT; cdr3_aa: CASSKSSEGGGNEKLFF; v_call: TRBV21-1; clone_size: -; j_call: TRBJ1-4; d_call: -
cdr3_nt: TGTGCCAGCAGCCCCCGACAGGGCTCGAACACCGGGGAGCTGTTTTTT; cdr3_aa: CASSPRQGSNTGELFF; v_call: TRBV7-6; clone_size: -; j_call: TRBJ2-2; d_call: TRBD1
cdr3_nt: -; cdr3_aa: CAGPYACGYTF; v_call: TRBV19; clone_size: -; j_call: TRBJ1-2; d_call: -
cdr3_nt: TGTGCCAGCTCACCACCCGGAAGGGCGGAGGACACCGGGGAGCTGTTTTTT; cdr3_aa: CASSPPGRAEDTGELFF; v_call: TRBV18; clone_size: -; j_call: TRBJ2-2; d_call: -
cdr3_nt: TGTGCCAGTAGTATAGATCGAGCCTATTCCTCTAACTATGGCTACACCTTC; cdr3_aa: CASSIDRAYSSNYGYTF; v_call: TRBV19; clone_size: once; j_call: TRBJ1-2; d_call: -
cdr3_nt: TGTGCCAGCAGTGACAGCGGTCGATCGACCCAGTACTTC; cdr3_aa: CASSDSGRSTQYF; v_call: TRBV2; clone_size: -; j_call: TRBJ2-5; d_call: -
cdr3_nt: TGTGCCAGCAGCCTTTCAGCGGCAGGGAGCTCTGGAAACACCATATATTTT; cdr3_aa: CASSLSAAGSSGNTIYF; v_call: TRBV3-1/TRBV3-2; clone_size: -; j_call: TRBJ1-3; d_call: -
cdr3_nt: TGCGCCAGCAGCCTGGAGGGACTGGGTGGCTACACCTTC; cdr3_aa: CASSLEGLGGYTF; v_call: TRBV4-1; clone_size: -; j_call: TRBJ1-2; d_call: -
cdr3_nt: TGTGCCAGCAGCCCTAGAGGGGACAATTACGAGACCCAGTACTTC; cdr3_aa: CASSPRGDNYETQYF; v_call: TRBV7-9; clone_size: few; j_call: TRBJ2-5; d_call: -
cdr3_nt: TGTGCCAGCAGATTAGCGGGGGGGCCTATAAATGAGCAGTTCTTC; cdr3_aa: CASRLAGGPINEQFF; v_call: TRBV2; clone_size: -; j_call: TRBJ2-1; d_call: TRBD2
cdr3_nt: TGTGCCAGCAGTCGACAGGGAAGCTATGGCTACACCTTC; cdr3_aa: CASSRQGSYGYTF; v_call: TRBV28; clone_size: -; j_call: TRBJ1-2; d_call: TRBD1
cdr3_nt: TGTGCCAGCAGCTTATCACGGGGGGGCTACAATGAGCAGTTCTTC; cdr3_aa: CASSLSRGGYNEQFF; v_call: TRBV7-3; clone_size: -; j_call: TRBJ2-1; d_call: TRBD2